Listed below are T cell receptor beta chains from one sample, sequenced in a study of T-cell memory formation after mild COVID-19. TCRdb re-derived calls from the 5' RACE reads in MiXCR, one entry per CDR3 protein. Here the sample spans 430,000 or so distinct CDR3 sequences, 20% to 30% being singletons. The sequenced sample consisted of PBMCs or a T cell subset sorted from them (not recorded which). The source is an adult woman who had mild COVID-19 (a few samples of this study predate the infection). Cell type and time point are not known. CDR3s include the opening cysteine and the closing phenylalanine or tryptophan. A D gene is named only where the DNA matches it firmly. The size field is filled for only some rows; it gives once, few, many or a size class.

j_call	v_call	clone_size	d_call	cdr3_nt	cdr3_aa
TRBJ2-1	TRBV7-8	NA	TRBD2	TGTGCCAGCAGCCGTCAGCGGGGGCGCAATGAGCAGTTCTTC	CASSRQRGRNEQFF
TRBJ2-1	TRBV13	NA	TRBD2	TGTGCCAGCAGCGCATATAGCGGGTCCTACAATGAGCAGTTCTTC	CASSAYSGSYNEQFF
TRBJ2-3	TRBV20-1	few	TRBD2	TGCAGTGCCCGGACTAGCGGGAGCACAGATACGCAGTATTTT	CSARTSGSTDTQYF
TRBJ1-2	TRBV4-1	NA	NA	TGCGCCAGCAGCCAAGATAGCGGGGGGCGTTATGGCTACACCTTC	CASSQDSGGRYGYTF
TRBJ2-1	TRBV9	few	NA	TGTGCCAGCAGCGTAGGGGGAGCCGCTTCCTACAATGAGCAGTTCTTC	CASSVGGAASYNEQFF
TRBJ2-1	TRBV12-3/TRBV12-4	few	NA	TGTGCCAGCAGAGACCCCGGGACTGGCTACAATGAGCAGTTCTTC	CASRDPGTGYNEQFF
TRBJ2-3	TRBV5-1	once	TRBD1	TGCGCCAGCAGCCGCTATGGACAGGGGGGAGCAGATACGCAGTATTTT	CASSRYGQGGADTQYF
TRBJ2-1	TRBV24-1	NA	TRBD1	TGTGCCACCAGTGATTTAGGGGGACAGATGAATGAGCAGTTCTTC	CATSDLGGQMNEQFF
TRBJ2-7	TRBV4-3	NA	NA	TGCGCCAGCAGCCCGGGGCAGACAACCTTTTACGAGCAGTACTTC	CASSPGQTTFYEQYF
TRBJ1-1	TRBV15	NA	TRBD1	TGTGCCACCAGCAGGGAGGGCACAGGGGGCAAGCGAACTGAAGCTTTCTTT	CATSREGTGGKRTEAFF
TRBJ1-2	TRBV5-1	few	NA	TGCGCCAGCAGCTCGAGGGCCGGACAGCCTAACTATGGCTACACCTTC	CASSSRAGQPNYGYTF
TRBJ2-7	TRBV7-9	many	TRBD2	TGTGCCAGCAGCTTAGTTACTAGCGGTCCCGTCTACGAGCAGTACTTC	CASSLVTSGPVYEQYF
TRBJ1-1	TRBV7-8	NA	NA	TGTGCCAGCACCTCGACAGAAATGAACACTGAAGCTTTCTTT	CASTSTEMNTEAFF
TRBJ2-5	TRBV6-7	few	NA	TGTGCCAGCAGTTACTCCGGACAGAGACAGACCCAGTACTTC	CASSYSGQRQTQYF
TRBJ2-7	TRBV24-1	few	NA	TGTGCCACCAGTGATCCGGGACACCTCGGCGAGCAGTACTTC	CATSDPGHLGEQYF
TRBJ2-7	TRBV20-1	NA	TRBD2	TGCAGTGCTACCCATAGCGGGAGGGGTTACGAGCAGTACTTC	CSATHSGRGYEQYF
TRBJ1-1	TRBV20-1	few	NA	TGCAGTGCTAGACGGGAAATTAACACTGAAGCTTTCTTT	CSARREINTEAFF
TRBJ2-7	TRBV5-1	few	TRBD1	TGCGCCAGCAGATACAACACAGGGGAGAGGTCCTACGAGCAGTACTTC	CASRYNTGERSYEQYF
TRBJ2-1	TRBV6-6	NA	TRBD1	TGTGCCAGCAGTTACTCGACCGCGGCGTGGACAGGTGCGGACAGAGAGCAGTTCTTC	CASSYSTAAWTGADREQFF
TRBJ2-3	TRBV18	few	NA	TGTGCCAGCTCACCCGACAGGATGAGCACAGATACGCAGTATTTT	CASSPDRMSTDTQYF
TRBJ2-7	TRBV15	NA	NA	TGTGCCACCAGCAGAGGGGGGGATAACGAGCAGTACTTC	CATSRGGDNEQYF
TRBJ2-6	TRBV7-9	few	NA	TGTGCCAGCAGCTCTTCTCAGGTGGCCAACGTCCTGACTTTC	CASSSSQVANVLTF
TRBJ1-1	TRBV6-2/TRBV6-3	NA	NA	TGTGCCAGCAGTTCCCCCGGGCAGGGTCCTGAAGCTTTCTTT	CASSSPGQGPEAFF
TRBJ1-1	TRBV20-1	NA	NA	TGCAGTGCTAGACGCGGGACTAAGGACACTGAAGCTTTCTTT	CSARRGTKDTEAFF
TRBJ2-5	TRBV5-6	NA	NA	TGTGCCAGCAGCCCCGAGGGACGGCACAATGAGACCCAGTACTTC	CASSPEGRHNETQYF
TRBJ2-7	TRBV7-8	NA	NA	TGTGCCAGCAGCTCCATGCGGGGCGAATACGAGCAGTACTTC	CASSSMRGEYEQYF
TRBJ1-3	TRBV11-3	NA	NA	TGTGCCAGCAGCCGACCGAGCTCTGGAAACACCATATATTTT	CASSRPSSGNTIYF
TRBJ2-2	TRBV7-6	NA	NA	TGTGCCAGCAGCTTACCGGGGGCGCGGACCGGGGAGCTGTTTTTT	CASSLPGARTGELFF
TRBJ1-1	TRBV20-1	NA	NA	TGCAGTGCCGATCAAGGGGGAATTGAAACTGAAGCTTTCTTT	CSADQGGIETEAFF
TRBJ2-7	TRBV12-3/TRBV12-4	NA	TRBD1	TGTGCCACGAAGGGACAGGGGGGATCCTACGAGCAGTACTTC	CATKGQGGSYEQYF
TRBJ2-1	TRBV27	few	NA	TGTGCCAGCCAGTTTCTACTCGGTAGCTCCTACAATGAGCAGTTCTTC	CASQFLLGSSYNEQFF
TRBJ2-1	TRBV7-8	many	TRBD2	TGTGCCAGCAGCTTCCCTGGACTAGCGGGACACAATGAGCAGTTCTTC	CASSFPGLAGHNEQFF
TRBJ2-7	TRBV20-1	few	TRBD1	TGCAGTGCTCTACGGACAGGGATCAGCTACGAGCAGTACTTC	CSALRTGISYEQYF
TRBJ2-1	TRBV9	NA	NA	TGTGCCAGCAGCGTAGCAGGGTCCGATGAGCAGTTCTTC	CASSVAGSDEQFF
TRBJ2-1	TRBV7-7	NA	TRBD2	TGTGCTAGCGGAGCGGGAGATGAGCAGTTCTTC	CASGAGDEQFF
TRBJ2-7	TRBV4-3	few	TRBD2	TGCGCCAGCAGCCAAGTGGCGGGAGGTGCCTACGAGCAGTACTTC	CASSQVAGGAYEQYF
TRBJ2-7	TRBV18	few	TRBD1	TGTGCCAGCTCACCAATGGAACAGGGGACCGAGCAGTACTTC	CASSPMEQGTEQYF